The TCR beta chain under discussion was sequenced for a study of shared clonotypes between healthy human individuals. Study-wide results and caveats: Rarefaction showed that sequencing of sorted subsets was incomplete (despite large depth).

V was pared by 9 bases and J by 2 bases, with 2 bases of the junction left unmatched. From germline, CDR1 is SNHLY and CDR2 FYNNEI. This CDR3 region has 12 residues. Deep-level settings were used for running the assay. Clones were sequenced by immunoSEQ multiplex PCR, and TCRdb holds only the in-frame ones, with some missing. The table has roughly 2,300,000 clones, around 92% seen once. Details on this clone: Its antigen is not known.

The rearrangement joins TRBV2 to TRBJ2-3; TRBD1 matches 7 bases. Sample: naive CD4+ T cells from PBMCs. This sample's subset: CD45RA+ positively selected. This TCR was sampled from a man between 18 and 29 years old in good health. Some clones in this sample may be carry-over from other donors' samples. CDR3: CARGQPTDTQYF. CDR3 sequence (DNA): TGTGCCAGGGGACAGCCCACAGATACGCAGTATTTT.